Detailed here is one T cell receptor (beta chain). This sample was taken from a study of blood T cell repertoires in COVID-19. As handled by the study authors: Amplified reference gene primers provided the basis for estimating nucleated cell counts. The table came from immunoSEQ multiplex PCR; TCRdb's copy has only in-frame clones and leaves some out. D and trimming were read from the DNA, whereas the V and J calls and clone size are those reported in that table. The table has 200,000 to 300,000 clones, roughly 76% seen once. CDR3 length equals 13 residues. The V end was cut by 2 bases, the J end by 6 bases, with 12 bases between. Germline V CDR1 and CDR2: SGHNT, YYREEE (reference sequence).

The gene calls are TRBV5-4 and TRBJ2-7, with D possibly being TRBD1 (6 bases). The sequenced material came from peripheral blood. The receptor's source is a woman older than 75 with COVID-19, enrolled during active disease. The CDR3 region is CASSFAQGSEQYF. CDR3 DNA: TGTGCCAGCAGCTTCGCACAGGGTTCCGAGCAGTACTTC.